The rows below give T cell receptor beta chains drawn from one sample of a study of T cell repertoires in cytomegalovirus infection. TCRdb ran MiXCR on the reads and lists one entry per CDR3 protein. The profile shows about 700,000 distinct CDR3 sequences, around 31% of them singletons. Their recognized antigens are unknown. Material: cultured PBMCs, obtained from culture after CMV antigen stimulation. These receptors originate from a human donor in good health (CMV status not recorded). Some clones in this sample may be carry-over from other donors' samples. Each CDR3 is given with its conserved first and last residue. The D gene is left open where the match is weak. Clone size, where shown, is once, few, many, or a class for clones that have expanded.

CDR3 DNA	CDR3 protein	clone size	V gene	J gene	D gene
TGTGCCAGCAGCGACCCCAGTTCGATGGACCTAGGTGGCTACACCTTC	CASSDPSSMDLGGYTF	few	TRBV11-2	TRBJ1-2	-
TGTGCCTGTACCCAGGGGGCCAGGGAACGGGGCTACACCTTC	CACTQGARERGYTF	once	TRBV30	TRBJ1-2	TRBD1
TGTGCCACCCGGGGGAGTCAGCAGTTCTTC	CATRGSQQFF	few	TRBV2	TRBJ2-1	-
TGTGCCAGCACCCTTCTCCGGACAGCAACTAATGAAAAACTGTTTTTT	CASTLLRTATNEKLFF	few	TRBV11-2	TRBJ1-4	-
TGTGCCGCGGGAGGACCCTACGAGCAGTACTTC	CAAGGPYEQYF	few	TRBV11-2	TRBJ2-7	TRBD2
TGTGCCAGCAGCCGACAGATTAACTATGGCTACACCTTC	CASSRQINYGYTF	many	TRBV7-8	TRBJ1-2	-
TGTGCCAGCAGCAAGGACAGGTATCAGCCCCAGCATTTT	CASSKDRYQPQHF	few	TRBV6-6	TRBJ1-5	TRBD1
TGTGCCAGCAGTGGACAGGCCCTAGGGGGTTCACCCCTCCACTTT	CASSGQALGGSPLHF	many	TRBV7-2	TRBJ1-6	TRBD1
TGTGCCAGCAGTTTGAGCTGGGGGGCGCGTGTGGAGACCCAGTACTTC	CASSLSWGARVETQYF	few	TRBV7-9	TRBJ2-5	-
TGTGCCACTGTGGACAACTCCTACGAGCAGTACTTC	CATVDNSYEQYF	-	TRBV6-6	TRBJ2-7	-
TGTGCCAGTAGTGACAAACTTAGCGGGACCCAAGAGACCCAGTACTTC	CASSDKLSGTQETQYF	once	TRBV19	TRBJ2-5	TRBD2
TGCAGTCCTATAGCGGGAAGGCAAGAGACCCAGTACTTC	CSPIAGRQETQYF	-	TRBV20-1	TRBJ2-5	TRBD2
TGTGCCAGCAGTCGCCGACTGAATCAGCCCCAGCATTTT	CASSRRLNQPQHF	-	TRBV6-5	TRBJ1-5	-
TGTGCCAGCAGCTGGTCAGGGGAAGAAAAACTGTTTTTT	CASSWSGEEKLFF	-	TRBV5-4	TRBJ1-4	-
TGTGCCAGCAGCTCCGTAGGGACTAGCACTTCCCATGAGCAGTTCTTC	CASSSVGTSTSHEQFF	few	TRBV7-2	TRBJ2-1	TRBD2
TGTGCCAGCAGCAACAACCCGGGACAGGCGAATGAAAAACTGTTTTTT	CASSNNPGQANEKLFF	many	TRBV7-8	TRBJ1-4	TRBD1
TGTGCCAGCAGCTTGGCCCTCGGGCGTCCTGACACCGGGGAGCTGTTTTTT	CASSLALGRPDTGELFF	-	TRBV7-2	TRBJ2-2	-
TGTGCCAGCAGCTTAGAGTTTTCCACAGATACGCAGTATTTT	CASSLEFSTDTQYF	many	TRBV7-6	TRBJ2-3	-
TGCGCCAGCAGCTTGCCCAGTTCGGGCAATGAGCAGTTCTTC	CASSLPSSGNEQFF	-	TRBV5-1	TRBJ2-1	-
TGTGCCAGCAGCTTAACAGGGGCCGGCTACACCTTC	CASSLTGAGYTF	many	TRBV7-2	TRBJ1-2	TRBD1
TGTGCCAGCAGTTACTCGATCGGCGGTGGGGGGGTGACCCAGTACTTC	CASSYSIGGGGVTQYF	-	TRBV6-5	TRBJ2-5	TRBD2
TGCGCCAGCAGCCAAGGGTCGGCAGGGAGAGGGAACACTGAAGCTTTCTTT	CASSQGSAGRGNTEAFF	-	TRBV4-3	TRBJ1-1	-
TGTGCCAGCAGTTACGGGCAGGGAATATCCTATGAGCAGTTCTTC	CASSYGQGISYEQFF	few	TRBV6-5	TRBJ2-1	-
TGTGCCAGCAGCTCCGGGACAGGGGGGGATACGCAGTATTTT	CASSSGTGGDTQYF	many	TRBV7-2	TRBJ2-3	TRBD1
TGTGCCAGCGGGTCCTATAGCAATCAGCCCCAGCATTTT	CASGSYSNQPQHF	few	TRBV19	TRBJ1-5	-
TGTGCCAGCAGCTTAGGTACAGGGGGACATGGCTACACCTTC	CASSLGTGGHGYTF	few	TRBV7-2	TRBJ1-2	TRBD1
TGCAGTGCTAGTCGAGCGGTGACGAACACTGAAGCTTTCTTT	CSASRAVTNTEAFF	-	TRBV20-1	TRBJ1-1	-
TGCGCCAGCAGCTTGGGATCCACCCGGGACTACAGCACAGATACGCAGTATTTT	CASSLGSTRDYSTDTQYF	-	TRBV5-1	TRBJ2-3	TRBD2
TGCAGTGCGGACAGGGCAGGGGCCCTATATAATTCACCCCTCCACTTT	CSADRAGALYNSPLHF	-	TRBV20-1	TRBJ1-6	TRBD1
TGCGCCAGCAGCCAGATATGGAGCGGGGGATGGATTCAGTACTTC	CASSQIWSGGWIQYF	-	TRBV4-1	TRBJ2-4	TRBD2
TGTGCCAGCAGCTTTGGGACCGGGGGCGGTGGCTACACCTTC	CASSFGTGGGGYTF	-	TRBV7-6	TRBJ1-2	-
TGCAGTGCTAGCCCCATAGCTGGAGGCGGGGGGGCCCGCACAGATACGCAGTATTTT	CSASPIAGGGGARTDTQYF	-	TRBV20-1	TRBJ2-3	TRBD2
TGTGCCAGCAGGGCGGTGACGCAAGTTAGCTATGGCTACACCTTC	CASRAVTQVSYGYTF	-	TRBV6-1	TRBJ1-2	-
TGTGCCAGCAGTCTTACGGGGGTGGCCAATGGCTACACCTTC	CASSLTGVANGYTF	-	TRBV27	TRBJ1-2	-
TGTGCCAGCAGCTTGCGGACGCCCGAGGGGACCGGGGAGCTGTTTTTT	CASSLRTPEGTGELFF	-	TRBV7-9	TRBJ2-2	-
TGTGCCAGCAGCCAAGACTCGGGGGCCACCAGCTCCTACGAGCAGTACTTC	CASSQDSGATSSYEQYF	-	TRBV4-2	TRBJ2-7	-
TGTGCCAGCAGTACGGACTCTCGAAACACCATATATTTT	CASSTDSRNTIYF	few	TRBV6-1	TRBJ1-3	-
TGTGCCATCGGGACAGGGTTGAGGGAAAAACTGTTTTTT	CAIGTGLREKLFF	-	TRBV10-3	TRBJ1-4	TRBD1
TGTGCCAGCAGCTTATCGAACACAGATACGCAGTATTTT	CASSLSNTDTQYF	many	TRBV12-3/TRBV12-4	TRBJ2-3	-
TGCGCCAGCAGCCAAGCCCTTGGTCCGGATACGCAGTATTTT	CASSQALGPDTQYF	few	TRBV4-3	TRBJ2-3	-
TGTGCCAGCAGCCAAGAGACCGGTTTCACAGATACGCAGTATTTT	CASSQETGFTDTQYF	-	TRBV4-2	TRBJ2-3	-
TGTGCCAGCACCAAACCAAACCGGGAGCCGGATACCTACGAGCAGTACTTC	CASTKPNREPDTYEQYF	few	TRBV7-8	TRBJ2-7	-
TGTGCCAGCAGGTACAGAGGGGGCTCTGGGGCCAACGTCCTGACTTTC	CASRYRGGSGANVLTF	-	TRBV12-3/TRBV12-4	TRBJ2-6	-
TGTGCCAGCAGTGAAGGAGGCCTAGCGGGAGGCCTTAGAGGGACCCAGTACTTC	CASSEGGLAGGLRGTQYF	many	TRBV6-1	TRBJ2-5	TRBD2
TGTGCCAGCAGGTCCGGGGCCAGCTCCTACGAGCAGTACTTC	CASRSGASSYEQYF	-	TRBV6-5	TRBJ2-7	-
TGTGCCAGCAGATGGGAGCGTGAAAACACCATATATTTT	CASRWERENTIYF	-	TRBV2	TRBJ1-3	-
TGTGCCATCAGTGAGGGTCAGGCGAGCTCCTACGAGCAGTACTTC	CAISEGQASSYEQYF	-	TRBV10-3	TRBJ2-7	-
TGTGCCAGCAGTTTCGGACGGGGGTACGGGGATACGCAGTATTTT	CASSFGRGYGDTQYF	-	TRBV28	TRBJ2-3	-
TGTGCCAGCAGCCTTCAGGATTTAGAGACCCAGTACTTC	CASSLQDLETQYF	-	TRBV7-2	TRBJ2-5	-
TGTGCCAGCAGTCTTCAACAGGGTAGCGAAAAACTGTTTTTT	CASSLQQGSEKLFF	few	TRBV12-3/TRBV12-4	TRBJ1-4	-
TGTGCCAGCAGCTTAACCCAAACCACCGGGGAGCTGTTTTTT	CASSLTQTTGELFF	-	TRBV7-9	TRBJ2-2	-
TGCAGTGCTAGAGATAACGGCCGAGGAGGGGGCACCAACGTCCTGACTTTC	CSARDNGRGGGTNVLTF	few	TRBV20-1	TRBJ2-6	-
TGTGCCAGTAGTGGGCTAGCGGGCTTCCAAGAGACCCAGTACTTC	CASSGLAGFQETQYF	few	TRBV19	TRBJ2-5	TRBD2
TGTGCCAGCAGCTTAGTTTTTACATTTGGCTACACCTTC	CASSLVFTFGYTF	-	TRBV7-2	TRBJ1-2	-
TGTGCCAGCTCACCAGGAGGGGGCACGTACAACGAGCAGTTCTTC	CASSPGGGTYNEQFF	-	TRBV18	TRBJ2-1	-
TGTGCCAGCAGCAGCCCGGGACAGGTGAGCCTCAATGAGCAGTTCTTC	CASSSPGQVSLNEQFF	-	TRBV7-4	TRBJ2-1	TRBD1
TGTGCCAGCAGTCTCACACTGACAGAGCTGAACACCGGGGAGCTGTTTTTT	CASSLTLTELNTGELFF	few	TRBV27	TRBJ2-2	-
TGTGCCAGCCTCGGGAGTGAAGCTTTCTTT	CASLGSEAFF	-	TRBV12-3/TRBV12-4	TRBJ1-1	-
TGTGCCATCACTCCGGGACTAGCGTACGAGCAGTACTTC	CAITPGLAYEQYF	-	TRBV10-3	TRBJ2-7	TRBD2